The rows below give T cell receptor beta chains drawn from one sample of a study of identical twins. TCRdb itself ran the 5' RACE reads through MiXCR, one entry per CDR3 protein. The data hold about 550,000 distinct CDR3 sequences, with about a fifth observed a single time. The data also belong to a second study, concerning yellow fever vaccine responses in identical twins.

The sequenced sample consisted of CD4+ T cells sorted from blood. The receptors come from a woman between 18 and 29 years old in good health. Each CDR3 is given with its conserved first and last residue. The D gene is left open where the match is weak. Rows give clone size only sometimes, using once, few, many, or a class for an expanded clone.

>TRBD2|TRBJ2-5|-|TRBV15
TGTGCCACCAGCAGAGATGCGGGAGGGCCGAAGGAGACCCAGTACTTC
CATSRDAGGPKETQYF
>TRBD1|TRBJ1-2|few|TRBV5-1
TGCGCCAGCAGAGTTCCGGGACAGGGCTACTATGGCTACACCTTC
CASRVPGQGYYGYTF
>TRBD1|TRBJ1-6|few|TRBV24-1
TGTGCCACCAGTGACGGGACAGGGAGAAATTCACCCCTCCACTTT
CATSDGTGRNSPLHF
>TRBD2|TRBJ2-7|-|TRBV5-1
TGCGCCAGCAGCTCGGCCTTGACTAGCGGGAGGGCCTACGAGCAGTACTTC
CASSSALTSGRAYEQYF
>TRBD1|TRBJ2-1|-|TRBV25-1
TGTGCCAGCAGTGATAGGAACAGGGGGCGGAATGAGCAGTTCTTC
CASSDRNRGRNEQFF
>TRBD2|TRBJ2-5|few|TRBV5-1
TGCGCCAGCAGGTATGGACTAGCCCAAGAGACCCAGTACTTC
CASRYGLAQETQYF
>-|TRBJ1-1|many|TRBV3-1
TGTGCCAGCAGCCAAGATCCGGGGAGGACTGAAGCTTTCTTT
CASSQDPGRTEAFF
>-|TRBJ2-1|-|TRBV5-5
TGTGCCAGCAGCTTGCTAAGGGCATCCAACAATGAGCAGTTCTTC
CASSLLRASNNEQFF
>-|TRBJ2-6|-|TRBV4-1
TGCGCCAGCAGCCAAGATGCAGGGGCCAACGTCCTGACTTTC
CASSQDAGANVLTF
>-|TRBJ1-3|few|TRBV6-1
TGTGCCAGCAGTGGAAACATCAACTCTGGAAACACCATATATTTT
CASSGNINSGNTIYF
>-|TRBJ2-2|many|TRBV7-8
TGTGCCAGCAGCCCACGGGTCGACACTGGCGGGGAGCTGTTTTTT
CASSPRVDTGGELFF
>-|TRBJ1-3|-|TRBV11-2
TGTGCCAGCAGCCCCTCAGGATCCTCTGGAAACACCATATATTTT
CASSPSGSSGNTIYF
>-|TRBJ2-1|-|TRBV5-1
TGCGCCAGCAGCTTGGCCAGCAACTACAATGAGCAGTTCTTC
CASSLASNYNEQFF
>TRBD2|TRBJ2-1|-|TRBV14
TGTGCCAGCAGCCAAGCTTTGACTAGCGGGAGGGTTTACAATGAGCAGTTCTTC
CASSQALTSGRVYNEQFF
>-|TRBJ1-1|-|TRBV18
TGTGCCAGCTCACATGTGCGCGGGGCCACTGAAGCTTTCTTT
CASSHVRGATEAFF
>TRBD2|TRBJ2-7|-|TRBV7-9
TGTGCCAGCAGCTTGGGGCACGGACTAGCGGGGCCCTACGAGCAGTACTTC
CASSLGHGLAGPYEQYF
>TRBD2|TRBJ2-7|-|TRBV3-1
TGTGCCAGCAGCCGACTAACTAGGGAGGGTGGAGACGAGCAGTACTTC
CASSRLTREGGDEQYF
>-|TRBJ2-3|few|TRBV4-1
TGCGCCAGCAGGCCAGTGTTAACTAGCACGACAGATACGCAGTATTTT
CASRPVLTSTTDTQYF
>-|TRBJ2-1|few|TRBV7-6
TGTGCCAGCAGCTTAGCAAAGGTAGTGTGGTTCTTC
CASSLAKVVWFF
>-|TRBJ2-5|-|TRBV18
TGTGCCAGCTCACCCCAGAGCCAAGAGACCCAGTACTTC
CASSPQSQETQYF
>-|TRBJ2-4|-|TRBV5-1
TGCGCCAGCAGCTTGGGTCCTGAAGCCAAAAACATTCAGTACTTC
CASSLGPEAKNIQYF
>-|TRBJ2-1|few|TRBV3-1
TGTGCCACCGCACCTGGGCGCAAAGAAGGTCGGCAGTTCTTC
CATAPGRKEGRQFF
>TRBD2|TRBJ2-2|-|TRBV29-1
TGCAGCGTCACGACTAGCGGGAGGTCGGTCGGGGAGCTGTTTTTT
CSVTTSGRSVGELFF
>TRBD1|TRBJ2-1|-|TRBV15
TGTGCCACCAGCAGAGGGTGGGACAGGGGGGACAATGAGCAGTTCTTC
CATSRGWDRGDNEQFF
>-|TRBJ2-7|few|TRBV7-3
TGTGCCAGCAGCTTAACATCCGCGGGGACCTACGAGCAGTACTTC
CASSLTSAGTYEQYF
>TRBD2|TRBJ2-1|-|TRBV12-3/TRBV12-4
TGTGCCAGCAGTCCAATGGGCGGGGGGGCTTACAATGAGCAGTTCTTC
CASSPMGGGAYNEQFF
>TRBD1|TRBJ2-2|-|TRBV20-1
TGCAGTGCTTCTAATCCGACAGGGTACACCGGGGAGCTGTTTTTT
CSASNPTGYTGELFF
>TRBD2|TRBJ2-3|few|TRBV2
TGTGCCAGCAGTGACCCGGTGACTAGCGGGAGGGCCCGCCTGAGCACAGATACGCAGTATTTT
CASSDPVTSGRARLSTDTQYF
>TRBD2|TRBJ2-1|-|TRBV27
TGTGCCAGCATCCATTTACGGCTAGCGGGAGTACGGTACAATGAGCAGTTCTTC
CASIHLRLAGVRYNEQFF
>TRBD1|TRBJ1-2|few|TRBV12-3/TRBV12-4
TGTGCCAGCAGTTTATATGACCCCCGGACAGGGATTAACTATGGCTACACCTTC
CASSLYDPRTGINYGYTF